These T cell receptor beta chains were read from a single sample in a study of blood T cell repertoires in COVID-19. Repertoires were generated with immunoSEQ multiplex PCR, while TCRdb's copy carries only in-frame clones and drops some. Of 130,000 to 150,000 clones detected, less than 90% appear once; the ten largest clones hold about 40%. The specimen sequenced was peripheral blood. The receptors were sampled from a human donor in a cohort sampled during active COVID-19. Both conserved end residues are trimmed from each CDR3.

j_call v_call cdr3_aa
TRBJ2-7 TRBV24-1 ATGRGGTYEQY
TRBJ2-7 TRBV3-1/TRBV3-2 ASSPRQGAYEQY
TRBJ2-3 TRBV24-1 ATSDSGTSTDTQY
TRBJ2-7 TRBV10-3 AISGQSSYEQY
TRBJ1-5 TRBV6-5 ASSATGNQPQH
TRBJ2-7 TRBV27 ASSRDEQY
TRBJ1-2 TRBV24-1 ATSALGQGVYGYT
TRBJ1-1 TRBV6-2/TRBV6-3 ASSYRGLFDTEAF
TRBJ2-2 TRBV28 ASSLREGTGELF
TRBJ1-2 TRBV7-9 ASSRKLGQGNYGYT
TRBJ1-2 TRBV6-2/TRBV6-3 ASSFPPGNYGYT
TRBJ2-3 TRBV6-2/TRBV6-3 ASSYYLPRTDTQY
TRBJ1-1 TRBV9 ASSPRQGKMNTEAF
TRBJ1-2 TRBV7-2 ASSPNRANYGYT
TRBJ1-2 TRBV14 ASSQEARVYGYT
TRBJ2-1 TRBV27 ASRGDRRGNEQF
TRBJ1-2 TRBV12-3/TRBV12-4 ASSQGVGGYT
TRBJ2-7 TRBV7-9 ASTNPRGGTLGYEQY
TRBJ2-2 TRBV5-1 ASSPRTGNTGELF
TRBJ2-5 TRBV28 ASNLAGGQETQY
TRBJ2-7 TRBV7-2 ASSPPQDEQY
TRBJ2-2 TRBV19 ASSIVGTSGGLYTGELF
TRBJ2-6 TRBV5-4 ASSLQVAGANVLT
TRBJ1-6 TRBV11-2 ASMIQGRNSPLH
TRBJ1-4 TRBV28 ASSFRGANEKLF
TRBJ2-3 TRBV5-4 ASSLTSGGTDTQY
TRBJ1-1 TRBV10-3 AISGGGLEAF
TRBJ1-5 TRBV5-6 ASSLRGGTFSNQPQH
TRBJ1-3 TRBV19 ASSPRGTGEASGNTIY
TRBJ2-5 TRBV5-4 ASSRTSGVHGTQY
TRBJ2-1 TRBV6-2/TRBV6-3 ASSLRGEQF
TRBJ1-1 TRBV6-5 ASRQTGTANTEAF
TRBJ2-5 TRBV7-2 ASSGRSGTGGETQY
TRBJ1-1 TRBV6-5 ASSATDMNTEAF
TRBJ1-1 TRBV6-5 ASRDREDTEAF
TRBJ2-3 TRBV7-9 ASSLSAGGTDTQY
TRBJ1-5 TRBV30 AWSAPGQGSNQPQH
TRBJ2-7 TRBV20-1 SASGLAGDSTAHEQY
TRBJ2-3 TRBV29-1 SALTGLTDTQY
TRBJ1-4 TRBV4-2 ASSQGQTTNEKLF
TRBJ1-6 TRBV18 ASSPKGPEAIYNSPLH
TRBJ2-5 TRBV15 ATSLRGGAETQY
TRBJ2-7 TRBV28 ASSRPGGYEQY
TRBJ1-2 TRBV7-9 ASSSLDRHLGGYT
TRBJ2-5 TRBV6-5 ASSYGGVQGTQY
TRBJ1-4 TRBV7-9 ASSSDRGGEKLF
TRBJ1-2 TRBV4-1 ASSQDRGFPYGYT
TRBJ1-4 TRBV4-1 ASSQGRGTNEKLF
TRBJ1-5 TRBV19 ASSITPREPQH
TRBJ1-5 TRBV7-3 ASSLNGDQPQH
TRBJ2-5 TRBV19 ASSQSGGETQY